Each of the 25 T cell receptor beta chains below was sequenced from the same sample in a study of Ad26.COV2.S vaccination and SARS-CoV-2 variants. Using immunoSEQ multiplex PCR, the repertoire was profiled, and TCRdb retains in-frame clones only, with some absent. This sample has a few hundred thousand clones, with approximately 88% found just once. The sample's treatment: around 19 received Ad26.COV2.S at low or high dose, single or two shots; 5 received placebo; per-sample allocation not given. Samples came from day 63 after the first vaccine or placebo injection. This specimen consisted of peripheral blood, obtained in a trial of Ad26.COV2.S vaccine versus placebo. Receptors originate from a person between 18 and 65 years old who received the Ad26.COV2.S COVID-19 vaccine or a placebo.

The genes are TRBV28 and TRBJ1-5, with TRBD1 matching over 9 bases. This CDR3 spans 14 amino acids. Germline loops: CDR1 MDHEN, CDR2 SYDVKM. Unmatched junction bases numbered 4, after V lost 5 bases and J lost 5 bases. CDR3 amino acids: CASSLGQGHQPQHF. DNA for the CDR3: TGTGCCAGCAGTCTGGGACAGGGCCATCAGCCCCAGCATTTT.

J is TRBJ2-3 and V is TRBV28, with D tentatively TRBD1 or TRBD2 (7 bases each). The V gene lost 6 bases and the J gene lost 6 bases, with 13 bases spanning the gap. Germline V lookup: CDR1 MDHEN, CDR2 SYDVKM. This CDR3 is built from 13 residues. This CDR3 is CASSFQGGDTQYF. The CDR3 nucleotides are TGTGCCAGCAGCTTCCAGGGGGGGGATACGCAGTATTTT.

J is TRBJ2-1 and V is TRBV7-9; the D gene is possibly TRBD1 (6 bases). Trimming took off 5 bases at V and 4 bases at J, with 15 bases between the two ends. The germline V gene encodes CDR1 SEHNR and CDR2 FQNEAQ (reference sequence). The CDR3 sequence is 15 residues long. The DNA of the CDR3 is TGTGCCAGCAGCCCGAAGGGGACAAAATACAATGAGCAGTTCTTC. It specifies CASSPKGTKYNEQFF.

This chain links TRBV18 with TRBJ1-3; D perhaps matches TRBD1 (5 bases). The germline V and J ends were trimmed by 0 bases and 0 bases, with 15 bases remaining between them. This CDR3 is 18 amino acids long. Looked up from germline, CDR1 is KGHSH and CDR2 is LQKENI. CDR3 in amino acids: CASSPPGAGGYSGNTIYF. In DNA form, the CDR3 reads TGTGCCAGCTCACCACCGGGCGCCGGGGGTTACTCTGGAAACACCATATATTTT.

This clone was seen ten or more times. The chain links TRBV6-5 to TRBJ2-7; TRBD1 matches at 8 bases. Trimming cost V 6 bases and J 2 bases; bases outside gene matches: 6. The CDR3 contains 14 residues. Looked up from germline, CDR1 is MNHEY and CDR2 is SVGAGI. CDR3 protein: CASRTETGAYEQYF. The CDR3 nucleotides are TGTGCCAGCAGAACAGAGACAGGGGCCTACGAGCAGTACTTC.

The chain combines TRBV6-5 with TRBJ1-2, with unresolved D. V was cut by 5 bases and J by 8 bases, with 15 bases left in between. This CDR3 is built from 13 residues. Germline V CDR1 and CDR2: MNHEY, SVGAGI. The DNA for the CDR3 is TGTGCCAGCAGTCAACAGACGTTCCAGGGCTACACCTTC. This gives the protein CASSQQTFQGYTF.

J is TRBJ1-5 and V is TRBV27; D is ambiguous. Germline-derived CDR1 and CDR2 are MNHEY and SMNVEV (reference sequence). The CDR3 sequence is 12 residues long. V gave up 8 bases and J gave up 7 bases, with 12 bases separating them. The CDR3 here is CASPPEPQPQHF. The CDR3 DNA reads TGTGCCAGCCCCCCAGAGCCCCAGCCCCAGCATTTT.

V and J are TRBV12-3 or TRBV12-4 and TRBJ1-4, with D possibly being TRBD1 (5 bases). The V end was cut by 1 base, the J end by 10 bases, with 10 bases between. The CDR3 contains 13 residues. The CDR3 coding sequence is TGTGCCAGCAGTTTAGTGGGGGGGGTAAAACTGTTTTTT. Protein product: CASSLVGGVKLFF.

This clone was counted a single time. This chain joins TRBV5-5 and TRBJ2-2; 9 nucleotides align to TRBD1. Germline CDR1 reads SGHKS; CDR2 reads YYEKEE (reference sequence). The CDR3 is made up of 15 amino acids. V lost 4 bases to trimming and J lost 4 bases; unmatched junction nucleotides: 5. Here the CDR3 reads CASSRDRERTGELFF. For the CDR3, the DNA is TGTGCCAGCAGCCGGGACAGGGAGCGCACCGGGGAGCTGTTTTTT. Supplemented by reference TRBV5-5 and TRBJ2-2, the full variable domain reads DAGVTQSPTHLIKTRGQQVTLRCSPISGHKSVSWYQQVLGQGPQFIFQYYEKEERGRGNFPDRFSARQFPNYSSELNVNALLLGDSALYLCASSRDRERTGELFFGEGSRLTVL.

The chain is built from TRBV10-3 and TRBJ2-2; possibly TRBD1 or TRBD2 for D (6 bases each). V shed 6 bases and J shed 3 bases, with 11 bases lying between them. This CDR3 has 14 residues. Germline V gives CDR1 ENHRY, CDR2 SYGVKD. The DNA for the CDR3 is TGTGCCATCAGGCTGGGGGGCCACACCGGGGAGCTGTTTTTT. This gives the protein CAIRLGGHTGELFF.

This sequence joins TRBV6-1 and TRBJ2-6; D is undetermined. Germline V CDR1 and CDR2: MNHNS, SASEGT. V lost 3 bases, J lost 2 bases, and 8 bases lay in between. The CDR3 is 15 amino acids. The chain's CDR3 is CASSERVAGANVLTF. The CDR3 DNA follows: TGTGCCAGCAGTGAGAGAGTAGCTGGGGCCAACGTCCTGACTTTC.

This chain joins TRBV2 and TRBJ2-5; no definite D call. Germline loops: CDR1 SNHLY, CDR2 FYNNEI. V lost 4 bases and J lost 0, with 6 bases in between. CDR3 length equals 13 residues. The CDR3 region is CASSVGYQETQYF. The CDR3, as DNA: TGTGCCAGCAGTGTAGGTTACCAAGAGACCCAGTACTTC.

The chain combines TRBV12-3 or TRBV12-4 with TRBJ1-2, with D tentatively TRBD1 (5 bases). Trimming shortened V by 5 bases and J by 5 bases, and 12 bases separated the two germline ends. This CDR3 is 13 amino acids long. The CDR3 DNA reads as TGTGCCAGCAGTCCGAGGACATTATATGGCTACACCTTC. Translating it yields CASSPRTLYGYTF.

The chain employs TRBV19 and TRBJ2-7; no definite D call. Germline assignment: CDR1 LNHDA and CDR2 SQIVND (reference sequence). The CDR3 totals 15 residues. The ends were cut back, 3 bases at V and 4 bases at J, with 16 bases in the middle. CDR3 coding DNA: TGTGCCAGTAGTATTAGTTCCCAGTTGGCTTACGAGCAGTACTTC. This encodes CASSISSQLAYEQYF.

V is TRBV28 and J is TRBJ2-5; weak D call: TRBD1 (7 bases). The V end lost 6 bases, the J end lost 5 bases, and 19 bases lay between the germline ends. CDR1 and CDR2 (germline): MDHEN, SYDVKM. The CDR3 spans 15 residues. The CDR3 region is CASSLRQGGGETQYF. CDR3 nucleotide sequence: TGTGCCAGCAGCTTGAGACAGGGAGGCGGGGAGACCCAGTACTTC.

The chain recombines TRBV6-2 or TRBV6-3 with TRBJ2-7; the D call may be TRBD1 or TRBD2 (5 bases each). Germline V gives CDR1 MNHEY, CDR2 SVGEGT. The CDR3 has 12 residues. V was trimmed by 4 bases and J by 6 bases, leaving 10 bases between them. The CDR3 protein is CASSFGDPEQYF. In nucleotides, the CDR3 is TGTGCCAGCAGTTTTGGGGACCCCGAGCAGTACTTC.

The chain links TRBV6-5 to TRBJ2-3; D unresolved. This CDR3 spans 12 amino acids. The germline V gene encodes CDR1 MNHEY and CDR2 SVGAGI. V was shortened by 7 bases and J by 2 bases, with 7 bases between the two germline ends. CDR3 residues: CASTSDTDTQYF. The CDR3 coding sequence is TGTGCCAGCACCTCAGACACAGATACGCAGTATTTT.

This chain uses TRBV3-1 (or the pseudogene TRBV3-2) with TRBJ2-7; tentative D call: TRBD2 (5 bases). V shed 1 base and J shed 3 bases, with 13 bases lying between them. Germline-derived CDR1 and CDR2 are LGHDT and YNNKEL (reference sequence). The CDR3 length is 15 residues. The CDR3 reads CASSQANGVSYEQYF. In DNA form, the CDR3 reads TGTGCCAGCAGCCAAGCCAACGGGGTTAGCTACGAGCAGTACTTC.

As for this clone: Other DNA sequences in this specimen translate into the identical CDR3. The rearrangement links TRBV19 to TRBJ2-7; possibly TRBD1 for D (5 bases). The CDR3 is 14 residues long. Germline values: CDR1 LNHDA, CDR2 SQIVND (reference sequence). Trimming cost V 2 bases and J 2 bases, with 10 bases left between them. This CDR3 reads CASSITGTTYEQYF. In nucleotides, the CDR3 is TGTGCCAGTAGTATAACAGGTACCACCTACGAGCAGTACTTC.

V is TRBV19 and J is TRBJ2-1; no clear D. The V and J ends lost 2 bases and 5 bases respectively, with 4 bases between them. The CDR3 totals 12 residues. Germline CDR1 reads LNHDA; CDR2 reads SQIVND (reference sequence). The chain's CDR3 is CASSIQNNEQFF. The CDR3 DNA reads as TGTGCCAGTAGTATACAGAACAATGAGCAGTTCTTC.

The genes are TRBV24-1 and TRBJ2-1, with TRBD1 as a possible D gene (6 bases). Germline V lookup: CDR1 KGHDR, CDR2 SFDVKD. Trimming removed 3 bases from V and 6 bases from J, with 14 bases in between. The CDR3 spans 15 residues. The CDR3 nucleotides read TGTGCCACCAGTGATACGGGGACAAGACGCAATGAGCAGTTCTTC. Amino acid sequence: CATSDTGTRRNEQFF.

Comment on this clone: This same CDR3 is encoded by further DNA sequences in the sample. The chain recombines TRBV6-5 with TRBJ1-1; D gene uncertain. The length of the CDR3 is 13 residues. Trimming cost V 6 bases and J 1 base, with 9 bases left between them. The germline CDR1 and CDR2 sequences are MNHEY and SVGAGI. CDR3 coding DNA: TGTGCCAGCAGAGGGATGGGGAACACTGAAGCTTTCTTT. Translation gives CASRGMGNTEAFF.

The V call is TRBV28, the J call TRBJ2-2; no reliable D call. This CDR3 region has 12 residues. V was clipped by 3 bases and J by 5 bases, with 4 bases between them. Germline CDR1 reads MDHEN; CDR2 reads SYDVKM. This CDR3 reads CASSFSTGELFF. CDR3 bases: TGTGCCAGCAGTTTTTCGACCGGGGAGCTGTTTTTT. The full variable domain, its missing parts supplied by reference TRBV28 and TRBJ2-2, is DVKVTQSSRYLVKRTGEKVFLECVQDMDHENMFWYRQDPGLGLRLIYFSYDVKMKEKGDIPEGYSVSREKKERFSLILESASTNQTSMYLCASSFSTGELFFGEGSRLTVL.

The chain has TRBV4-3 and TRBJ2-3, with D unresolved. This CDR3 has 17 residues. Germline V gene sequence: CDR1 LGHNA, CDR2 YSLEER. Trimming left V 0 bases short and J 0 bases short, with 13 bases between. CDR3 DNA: TGCGCCAGCAGCCAAGATCTAGACACCTCTAGCACAGATACGCAGTATTTT. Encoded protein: CASSQDLDTSSTDTQYF.

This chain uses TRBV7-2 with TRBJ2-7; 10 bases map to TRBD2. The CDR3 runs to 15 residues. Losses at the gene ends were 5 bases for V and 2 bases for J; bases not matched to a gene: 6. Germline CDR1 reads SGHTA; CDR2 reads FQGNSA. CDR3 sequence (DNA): TGTGCCAGCAGCCTCGAAGGACTAGCGGCCTACGAGCAGTACTTC. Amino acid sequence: CASSLEGLAAYEQYF.